This TCR beta chain comes out of a study of cytomegalovirus exposure and HLA in healthy donors. Study-level results: Later analysis revealed greater clonal expansion in HLA-associated TCR beta chains than in equally common others. Indistinguishability led to the exclusion of some V segments, TRBV6-2 and TRBV6-3 included. Earlier findings revealed that most TCR beta V segments proved productive either about 90% or about 30% of the time.

Germline V lookup: CDR1 ENHRY, CDR2 SYGVKD. The CDR3 is 15 amino acids. Trimming cost V 8 bases and J 4 bases; bases outside gene matches: 12. The PCR contained 60 Vbeta and 13 Jbeta primers. Using immunoSEQ multiplex PCR, the repertoire was profiled, and TCRdb retains in-frame clones only, with some absent. The table records around 120,000 clones, about four fifths of them present only once. As to this clone: Its matching antigen is unknown.

Unrecorded immune exposure was likely among donors, who were nominally healthy when sampled. The sequence was collected from a middle-aged woman in good health and CMV-seronegative. The gene calls are TRBV10-3 and TRBJ2-3; 7 positions match TRBD1. The specimen sequenced was PBMCs. CDR3 in DNA: TGTGCCATCCGCCGGCAGGGGGATCTAGCAGATACGCAGTATTTT. This encodes CAIRRQGDLADTQYF.